This TCR beta chain derives from a study of early T cells in non-severe SARS-CoV-2 infection. As for the study in general: The chains were unpaired, and the sequenced material was bulk RNA from unsorted whole blood.

Unique molecular identifiers were attached to individual cDNA molecules. TCRdb redid the calling of the 5' RACE reads with MiXCR, one entry per CDR3 protein. The profile covers nearly 95,000 distinct CDR3 sequences, with around 16% appearing a single time and around 4.9% taken by the ten largest. V dropped 4 bases and J dropped 2; count of bases not matched to a gene: 5. CDR1 SNHLY and CDR2 FYNNEI come from the germline V gene. There are 15 residues in the CDR3. With regard to this clonotype: Its antigen is unknown.

Whole-study findings and limits: Matches to VDJdb favored anti-spike CD8 responses and missed private and CD4 specificities.

The receptor's source is an adult who was a healthcare worker with PCR-confirmed SARS-CoV-2 infection or an uninfected control (not recorded which). The material was whole blood, obtained at baseline. V gene TRBV2 combines with J gene TRBJ2-1; 7 nucleotides align to TRBD1. The CDR3 spells CASSGVGGAYNEQFF. Written as DNA, the CDR3 is TGTGCCAGCAGTGGAGTAGGGGGCGCCTACAATGAGCAGTTCTTC.